This T cell receptor beta chain was identified in a study of T cell changes during pregnancy in multiple sclerosis. Libraries were prepared by immunoSEQ multiplex PCR; TCRdb keeps only in-frame clonotypes and omits some of them. Among around 50,000 clones listed, 75% to 90% were seen once. Trimming removed 5 bases at V and 6 bases at J, with 14 bases between. The CDR3 is made up of 15 amino acids. The V gene's germline CDR1 is SEHNR and CDR2 FQNEAQ (reference sequence). The specimen comprised CD8+ T cells from peripheral blood mononuclear cells, sampled in the second trimester of pregnancy. This TCR derives from a female donor with multiple sclerosis, enrolled in a pregnancy study. The V call is TRBV7-9, the J call TRBJ1-6; D remains unclear. The chain's CDR3 is CASSPRRASNSPLHF. In nucleotides, the CDR3 is TGTGCCAGCAGCCCCCGGAGGGCCAGTAATTCACCCCTCCACTTT.